Presented here are 26 T cell receptor beta chains from one specimen sequenced in a study. Clones were sequenced by immunoSEQ multiplex PCR, and TCRdb holds only the in-frame ones, with some missing. The sample records approximately 70,000 clones, just under 95% being singletons. The sample was PBMCs. The source is a man between 35 and 55 years old with rheumatoid arthritis.

The chain recombines TRBV5-1 with TRBJ2-2; D call uncertain. Germline V gene sequence: CDR1 SGHRS, CDR2 YFSETQ. The CDR3 extends over 14 amino acids. V lost 2 bases to trimming and J lost 5 bases, with 10 bases between them. The CDR3 DNA is TGCGCCAGCAGCTTAGACATCGGGACCGGGGAGCTGTTTTTT. Translated, it gives CASSLDIGTGELFF. Drawing the rest from reference TRBV5-1 and TRBJ2-2, the complete variable domain is KAGVTQTPRYLIKTRGQQVTLSCSPISGHRSVSWYQQTPGQGLQFLFEYFSETQRNKGNFPGRFSGRQFSNSRSEMNVSTLELGDSALYLCASSLDIGTGELFFGEGSRLTVL.

V usage is TRBV7-8 and J usage is TRBJ2-1; D assignment may be TRBD1 or TRBD2 (5 bases each). Trimming left V 3 bases short and J 9 bases short, with 21 bases between. CDR1 is SGHVS and CDR2 is FQNEAQ in the germline V gene. The CDR3 has 16 amino acids. CDR3 DNA sequence: TGTGCCAGCAGCTTGCGGGTCGAGGGAGTTAGGGGTGAGCAGTTCTTC. It translates to CASSLRVEGVRGEQFF.

CDR3 region: CASSQAYLNRGGYAFF. CDR3 in DNA: TGTGCCAGCAGCCAAGCCTACTTAAACAGGGGTGGGTATGCTTTCTTT. V is TRBV3-1 (or the pseudogene TRBV3-2) and J is TRBJ1-1, with 7 positions matching TRBD1. Germline trimming cut 1 base from V and 11 bases from J; bases unmatched to any gene: 16. This CDR3 region has 16 residues. CDR1 is LGHDT, CDR2 YNNKEL, per germline (reference sequence).

The V gene is TRBV18, the J gene TRBJ2-1, with TRBD1 matching over 7 bases. The CDR3 is 15 amino acids. Germline V gene data show CDR1 as KGHSH and CDR2 as LQKENI. V lost 6 bases and J lost 2; bases outside the gene matches: 7. CDR3 residues: CASSPRTGPYNEQFF. The CDR3 DNA sequence: TGTGCCAGCTCGCCTAGGACAGGACCCTACAATGAGCAGTTCTTC.

The chain recombines TRBV28 with TRBJ2-2; 12 positions match TRBD2. The germline V gene encodes CDR1 MDHEN and CDR2 SYDVKM. Losses at the gene ends were 0 bases for V and 6 bases for J; bases not matched to a gene: 5. The CDR3 is 17 residues long. The CDR3: CASSLWRLAGGPGELFF. The CDR3 bases are TGTGCCAGCAGTTTATGGAGGCTAGCGGGAGGGCCCGGGGAGCTGTTTTTT.

The sample holds one count of this clone. The CDR3 DNA follows: TGTGCCAGCAGCCGAGGGGCAGATACGCAGTATTTT. It specifies CASSRGADTQYF. The chain combines TRBV7-3 with TRBJ2-3, with D perhaps matching TRBD1 or TRBD2 (5 bases each). CDR1 and CDR2 (germline): SGHTA, FQGTGA. V was cut by 5 bases and J by 4 bases, with 7 bases left in between. CDR3 length: 12 amino acids.

This clone was detected once. The gene calls are TRBV7-3 and TRBJ2-2; 10 bases align to TRBD1. The length of the CDR3 is 17 residues. Germline CDR1 and CDR2: SGHTA and FQGTGA. V was clipped by 4 bases and J by 0 bases; unmatched bases: 5. CDR3 residues: CASSWDRGGANTGELFF. In nucleotides, the CDR3 is TGTGCCAGCAGCTGGGACAGGGGTGGAGCGAACACCGGGGAGCTGTTTTTT.

This chain joins TRBV10-3 and TRBJ2-1; 13 bases align to TRBD2. Germline trimming cut 2 bases from V and 0 bases from J; bases unmatched to any gene: 4. CDR3 length: 18 residues. Germline values: CDR1 ENHRY, CDR2 SYGVKD. The CDR3 nucleotides read TGTGCCATCAGTGAGCCTCGGACTAGCGGGGGCTCCTACAATGAGCAGTTCTTC. Its translation is CAISEPRTSGGSYNEQFF.

Only one count was recorded for this clone. The chain is built from TRBV5-1 and TRBJ2-1, with D possibly TRBD2 on 5 matching bases. The V and J ends lost 3 bases and 4 bases respectively, with 17 bases between them. From germline, CDR1 is SGHRS and CDR2 YFSETQ. The CDR3 runs 16 residues. The CDR3 loop reads CASSSAGWRPYNEQFF. CDR3 bases: TGCGCCAGCAGCTCGGCCGGGTGGAGGCCTTACAATGAGCAGTTCTTC.

V and J are TRBV20-1 and TRBJ2-7, with D hard to call. The CDR3 extends over 10 amino acids. The germline V gene encodes CDR1 DFQATT and CDR2 SNEGSKA (reference sequence). Trimming took off 4 bases at V and 3 bases at J, with 4 bases between the two ends. For the CDR3, the DNA is TGCAGTGCTATTAACTACGAGCAGTACTTC. It specifies CSAINYEQYF.

J is TRBJ1-4 and V is TRBV2; 7 bases line up with TRBD1. The germline V gene has CDR1 SNHLY and CDR2 FYNNEI. The CDR3 totals 15 residues. Unmatched junction bases numbered 6, after V lost 5 bases and J lost 3 bases. The CDR3 region has the DNA TGTGCCAGCAGTTCTCCGGGACAGCCTAATGAAAAACTGTTTTTT. Translation: CASSSPGQPNEKLFF.

The CDR3 nucleotides read TGTGCCAGCAGCCTAGCGGGGGGATACACAGATACGCAGTATTTT. Its protein is CASSLAGGYTDTQYF. This sequence joins TRBV7-3 and TRBJ2-3; 11 bases are a match to TRBD2. The germline V gene has CDR1 SGHTA and CDR2 FQGTGA. CDR3 length: 15 amino acids. The ends lost 5 bases at V and 2 bases at J; junction bases unmatched: 3.

This chain joins TRBV3-1 (or the pseudogene TRBV3-2) and TRBJ1-1, with D uncertain. CDR1 LGHDT and CDR2 YNNKEL come from the germline V gene (reference sequence). The CDR3 is 15 residues long. The V end was cut by 4 bases, the J end by 0 bases, with 12 bases between. The CDR3 bases are TGTGCCAGCAGCCCTCCCAGCCGGCTGAACACTGAAGCTTTCTTT. It specifies CASSPPSRLNTEAFF.

The chain has TRBV11-2 and TRBJ1-1, with D possibly matching TRBD1 (5 bases). Germline CDR1 reads SGHAT; CDR2 reads FQNNGV. The ends were cut back, 3 bases at V and 3 bases at J, with 14 bases in the middle. The CDR3 covers 15 residues. The chain's CDR3 is CASSLSPGGHTEAFF. CDR3 sequence (DNA): TGTGCCAGCAGCTTGAGCCCGGGGGGACACACTGAAGCTTTCTTT.

The V call is TRBV14, the J call TRBJ1-3, with TRBD1 matching 7 bases. After removal of 6 bases from V and 4 bases from J, the junction contained 12 bases not matched to a gene. CDR1 is SGHDN, CDR2 FVKESK, per germline. This CDR3 region has 16 residues. CDR3 coding DNA: TGTGCCAGCAGGCATGGCAACAGGGGAATAGGAAACACCATATATTTT. Residues: CASRHGNRGIGNTIYF.

The V gene is TRBV6-2 or TRBV6-3, the J gene TRBJ2-7, with 8 bases matching TRBD1. The CDR3 is 14 residues long. The J segment lost 3 bases and the V segment lost 4 bases, leaving 5 bases of the junction unmatched. Per germline, CDR1 MNHEY and CDR2 SVGEGT. The CDR3 DNA reads as TGTGCCAGCAGTTCCCCAGGGGGCCTCTACGAGCAGTACTTC. Translated: CASSSPGGLYEQYF.

This chain uses TRBV11-2 with TRBJ2-7; TRBD1 matches at 9 bases. The ends lost 6 bases at V and 3 bases at J; junction bases unmatched: 9. Germline CDR1 SGHAT, CDR2 FQNNGV. The CDR3 consists of 15 residues. The CDR3 spells CASSSLRDRVYEQYF. In DNA form, the CDR3 reads TGTGCCAGCAGTTCACTCCGGGACAGGGTCTACGAGCAGTACTTC. The variable domain in full, completed from reference TRBV11-2 and TRBJ2-7, reads EAGVAQSPRYKIIEKRQSVAFWCNPISGHATLYWYQQILGQGPKLLIQFQNNGVVDDSQLPKDRFSAERLKGVDSTLKIQPAKLEDSAVYLCASSSLRDRVYEQYFGPGTRLTVT.

This chain connects TRBV19 to TRBJ2-5; a weak D match, TRBD1 (5 bases). Trimming took 5 bases from V and 6 from J, leaving 13 bases between them. Germline V gives CDR1 LNHDA, CDR2 SQIVND (reference sequence). The CDR3 sequence is 13 residues long. This chain's CDR3 is CASSPQGTKTQYF. In nucleotides, the CDR3 is TGTGCCAGTAGTCCCCAGGGTACAAAGACCCAGTACTTC.

The rearrangement links TRBV24-1 to TRBJ1-5, with a tentative D call TRBD1 (5 bases). V lost 9 bases, J lost 5 bases, and 16 bases lay in between. The CDR3 has 14 amino acids. Germline assignment: CDR1 KGHDR and CDR2 SFDVKD. The CDR3 nucleotides read TGTGCCACCTGGACGGGGGAAACGGATCAGCCCCAGCATTTT. This codes for CATWTGETDQPQHF.

DNA for the CDR3: TGTGCCAGTAGTATGAAGGCACGGAGCTCCTACGAGCAGTACTTC. Residues: CASSMKARSSYEQYF. The chain is built from TRBV19 and TRBJ2-7; D is unresolved. The CDR3 consists of 15 residues. Germline V CDR1 and CDR2: LNHDA, SQIVND (reference sequence). Trimming removed 3 bases at V and 0 bases at J, with 12 bases between.

In its sample, this clone was seen a few times. The V call is TRBV7-9, the J call TRBJ1-6; D ambiguous. CDR3 length equals 14 residues. Trimming stripped 6 bases from V and 3 bases from J, with 9 bases between. The germline gives CDR1 SEHNR, CDR2 FQNEAQ (reference sequence). CDR3 sequence: CASSRHSYNSPLHF. DNA for the CDR3: TGTGCCAGCAGTCGGCACAGCTATAATTCACCCCTCCACTTT.

V usage is TRBV7-9 and J usage is TRBJ1-6; TRBD1 might be the D (5 bases). The V gene's germline CDR1 is SEHNR and CDR2 FQNEAQ (reference sequence). Trimming shortened V by 3 bases and J by 7 bases, and 7 bases separated the two germline ends. This CDR3 region has 13 residues. This chain's CDR3 is CASSFDRNSPLHF. In nucleotides, the CDR3 is TGTGCCAGCAGCTTCGACAGAAATTCACCCCTCCACTTT.

The J gene is TRBJ1-5, the V gene TRBV9; a possible D gene is TRBD1 (6 bases). Germline V gene data show CDR1 as SGDLS and CDR2 as YYNGEE. V lost 0 bases and J 1 base, leaving 8 bases between the germline ends. This CDR3 is 15 amino acids long. CDR3 amino acids: CASSVGDRSNQPQHF. The DNA of the CDR3 is TGTGCCAGCAGCGTAGGAGACAGGAGCAATCAGCCCCAGCATTTT. The full variable domain, in which reference TRBV9 and TRBJ1-5 provide the parts outside the CDR3, is DSGVTQTPKHLITATGQRVTLRCSPRSGDLSVYWYQQSLDQGLQFLIQYYNGEERAKGNILERFSAQQFPDLHSELNLSSLELGDSALYFCASSVGDRSNQPQHFGDGTRLSIL.

The chain is built from TRBV28 and TRBJ1-6, with a possible D match to TRBD1 (6 bases). The CDR3 consists of 16 residues. CDR1 and CDR2 (germline): MDHEN, SYDVKM. V shed 7 bases and J shed 5 bases, with 18 bases lying between them. The DNA for the CDR3 is TGTGCCAGCATAAATTCGGGGGCGCCGGATAATTCACCCCTCCACTTT. As protein: CASINSGAPDNSPLHF.

The rearrangement joins TRBV3-1 (or the pseudogene TRBV3-2) to TRBJ1-2; tentatively, D is TRBD1 (5 bases). The V end lost 1 base, the J end lost 6 bases, and 12 bases lay between the germline ends. Germline CDR1 and CDR2: LGHDT and YNNKEL (reference sequence). This CDR3 is 14 amino acids long. The CDR3 is CASSQGARVDGYTF. DNA for the CDR3: TGTGCCAGCAGCCAAGGAGCCAGGGTGGATGGCTACACCTTC.

The chain is built from TRBV5-5 and TRBJ1-1; 8 bases match TRBD1. CDR1 and CDR2 from the germline V gene are SGHKS and YYEKEE (reference sequence). V was pared by 4 bases and J by 0 bases, with 8 bases of the junction left unmatched. The CDR3 contains 16 residues. The CDR3: CASSPRQGIMNTEAFF. The CDR3 nucleotides are TGTGCCAGCAGCCCCCGACAGGGGATAATGAACACTGAAGCTTTCTTT.